This passage covers 5 T cell receptor beta chains from one sample sequenced in a study of blood T cell repertoires in COVID-19. The data were produced by immunoSEQ multiplex PCR, yet TCRdb's version contains in-frame clones alone and is incomplete. The top ten hold approximately 17% of the sample, which has 350,000 or so clones, 92% seen once. Input material: PBMCs or T cells enriched from blood (not recorded which). The source is a woman in her twenties or thirties who had recovered from COVID-19.

The chain uses TRBV12-3 or TRBV12-4 and TRBJ1-1; D gene uncertain. Trimming stripped 3 bases from V and 0 bases from J, with 5 bases between. The CDR3 consists of 13 residues. The chain's CDR3 is CASSFNLNTEAFF. The CDR3 nucleotides read TGTGCCAGCAGTTTCAATCTGAACACTGAAGCTTTCTTT.

V is TRBV4-1 and J is TRBJ2-7; weak D call: TRBD2 (5 bases). The CDR3 runs to 16 residues. V shed 1 base and J shed 6 bases, with 19 bases lying between them. CDR1 is MGHRA, CDR2 YSYEKL, per germline. The CDR3 is CASSQVYELGKLEQYF. CDR3 in DNA: TGCGCCAGCAGCCAAGTCTACGAACTAGGAAAGCTCGAGCAGTACTTC.

This chain connects TRBV7-3 to TRBJ2-2; the D gene is possibly TRBD2 (6 bases). CDR3 length: 17 amino acids. Germline-derived CDR1 and CDR2 are SGHTA and FQGTGA. The germline V and J ends were trimmed by 6 bases and 2 bases, with 19 bases remaining between them. Here the CDR3 DNA reads TGTGCCAGCAGTATTGGCAGTGGGGGGAATAACACCGGGGAGCTGTTTTTT. It translates to CASSIGSGGNNTGELFF.

This chain joins TRBV7-9 and TRBJ2-5; tentatively, D is TRBD1 (7 bases). V lost 5 bases, J lost 1 base, and 23 bases lay in between. CDR1 SEHNR and CDR2 FQNEAQ come from the germline V gene (reference sequence). The CDR3 is 18 residues long. CDR3 sequence: CASSPPPGGGRGQETQYF. The CDR3 bases are TGTGCCAGCAGCCCTCCGCCAGGGGGAGGAAGGGGCCAAGAGACCCAGTACTTC.

This clone occurred once. J is TRBJ2-7 and V is TRBV28; 7 nucleotides match TRBD1. The ends lost 1 base at V and 9 bases at J; junction bases unmatched: 9. The CDR3 loop spans 14 amino acids. Per germline, CDR1 MDHEN and CDR2 SYDVKM. CDR3 protein: CASSLSGSRGRQYF. DNA for the CDR3: TGTGCCAGCAGTTTATCGGGATCCAGGGGGAGGCAGTACTTC. Using reference TRBV28 and TRBJ2-7 for the parts outside the CDR3, the full variable domain is DVKVTQSSRYLVKRTGEKVFLECVQDMDHENMFWYRQDPGLGLRLIYFSYDVKMKEKGDIPEGYSVSREKKERFSLILESASTNQTSMYLCASSLSGSRGRQYFGPGTRLTVT.